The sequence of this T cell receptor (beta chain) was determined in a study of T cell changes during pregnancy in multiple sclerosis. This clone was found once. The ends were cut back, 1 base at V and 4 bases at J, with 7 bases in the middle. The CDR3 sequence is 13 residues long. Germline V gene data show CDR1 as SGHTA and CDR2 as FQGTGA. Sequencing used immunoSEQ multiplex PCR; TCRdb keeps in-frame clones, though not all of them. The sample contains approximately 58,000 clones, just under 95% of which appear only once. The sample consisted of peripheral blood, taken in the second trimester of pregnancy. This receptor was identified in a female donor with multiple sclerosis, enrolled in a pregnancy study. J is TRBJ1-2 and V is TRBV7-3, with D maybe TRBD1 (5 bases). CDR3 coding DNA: TGTGCCAGCAGCTTAAACAGGATCTATGGCTACACCTTC. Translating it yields CASSLNRIYGYTF.